This T cell receptor (beta chain) derives from a study of T cell responses to AZD1222 COVID-19 vaccine. Study outcomes and limitations: Samples come after the peak T cell response, not at day 14.

The V end lost 4 bases, the J end lost 4 bases, and 19 bases lay between the germline ends. CDR3 length: 17 residues. Germline V CDR1 and CDR2: KGHDR, SFDVKD. Remarks on this clone: Its antigen remains unidentified.

Here immunoSEQ multiplex PCR was the method, and the copy in TCRdb shows in-frame clones only, minus some. The repertoire holds 150,000 to 250,000 clones, with approximately 89% as singletons. The receptor comes from an adult who received the AZD1222 COVID-19 vaccine. Specimen: peripheral blood, collected 28 days after the second AZD1222 dose. V gene TRBV24-1 combines with J gene TRBJ2-1, with a possible D match to TRBD1 (6 bases). CDR3 sequence reads: CATSDQSRDTRYNEQFF. The CDR3 coding sequence is TGTGCCACCAGTGACCAATCAAGGGACACCCGATACAATGAGCAGTTCTTC.